This TCR beta chain was observed in a study of technical replicates of blood from a few donors. The protocol was immunoSEQ multiplex PCR, while the TCRdb copy is restricted to in-frame clones and leaves out a portion. The sample shows approximately 69,000 clones, over 70% of them seen only once. This CDR3 is built from 14 residues. V dropped 3 bases and J dropped 4 bases, with 10 bases sitting between them. Germline CDR1 and CDR2: MNHNY and SVGAGI (reference sequence). The TCR comes from a human donor in good health. Some clones in this sample may be carry-over from other donors' samples. The chain carries TRBV6-6 and TRBJ1-5, with D perhaps TRBD1 (6 bases). The specimen was PBMCs. The CDR3 nucleotides read TGTGCCAGCAGTTATGGGGACAATAATCAGCCCCAGCATTTT. This gives the protein CASSYGDNNQPQHF.